A single sample is the source of the 8 T cell receptor beta chains below, sequenced in a study of T cell responses to AZD1222 COVID-19 vaccine. The protocol was immunoSEQ multiplex PCR, while the TCRdb copy is restricted to in-frame clones and leaves out a portion. The sample has 95,000 to 150,000 clones; 90% are singletons. The source was peripheral blood, collected on day 0 of AZD1222 vaccination. The receptors were sampled from an adult in good health.

The CDR3 DNA is TGTGCCAGCAGTCCCGGACAGCACACTGAAGCTTTCTTT. It specifies CASSPGQHTEAFF. The J gene is TRBJ1-1, the V gene TRBV6-5; tentatively, D is TRBD1 (6 bases). Trimming removed 5 bases at V and 3 bases at J, with 10 bases between. Germline CDR1 reads MNHEY; CDR2 reads SVGAGI. The CDR3 runs 13 residues.

V and J are TRBV7-9 and TRBJ2-7, with D tentatively TRBD2 (6 bases). This CDR3 has 13 residues. Germline-derived CDR1 and CDR2 are SEHNR and FQNEAQ (reference sequence). V lost 5 bases and J 9 bases, leaving 17 bases between the germline ends. The CDR3 bases are TGTGCCAGCAGCCCCGGGACTCCCTCGGGGCAGTACTTC. Protein product: CASSPGTPSGQYF.

V and J are TRBV28 and TRBJ1-5, with unresolved D. The CDR3 runs 15 residues. Trimming took 3 bases from V and 3 from J, leaving 12 bases between them. The germline V gene encodes CDR1 MDHEN and CDR2 SYDVKM. The DNA for the CDR3 is TGTGCCAGCAGTTTTGGCCAGACCGTCAATCAGCCCCAGCATTTT. Its protein product is CASSFGQTVNQPQHF.

V is TRBV19 and J is TRBJ2-2; 7 positions agree with TRBD1. Germline V gene data show CDR1 as LNHDA and CDR2 as SQIVND (reference sequence). The CDR3 consists of 15 residues. The V and J ends lost 4 bases and 2 bases, in that order; junction bases with no gene match: 4. The CDR3 protein is CASSTGTVNTGELFF. CDR3 sequence (DNA): TGTGCCAGTAGTACCGGGACAGTTAACACCGGGGAGCTGTTTTTT.

This chain uses TRBV30 with TRBJ2-2, with D maybe TRBD1 (6 bases). The germline gives CDR1 GTSNPN, CDR2 SVGIG (reference sequence). Trimming pared 1 base from V and 6 bases from J, leaving 15 bases between. The CDR3 spans 15 residues. This CDR3 is CAWSATGRESGELFF. The CDR3, as DNA: TGTGCCTGGAGTGCGACAGGACGGGAATCCGGGGAGCTGTTTTTT.

The gene calls are TRBV6-5 and TRBJ2-7; 10 positions agree with TRBD2. This CDR3 contains 16 residues. Looked up from germline, CDR1 is MNHEY and CDR2 is SVGAGI. J lost 1 base, V lost 2 bases, and 5 bases had no gene match. CDR3 in DNA: TGTGCCAGCAGTTACGGCGGACTAGCGGAATCCTACGAGCAGTACTTC. Translated, it gives CASSYGGLAESYEQYF.

The rearrangement joins TRBV28 to TRBJ1-6; 9 nucleotides agree with TRBD1. With V trimmed by 2 bases and J by 8 bases, 13 bases remained unmatched. This CDR3 comprises 18 residues. The germline V gene has CDR1 MDHEN and CDR2 SYDVKM. The CDR3, as DNA: TGTGCCAGCAGTTTAGGGACAGGGAGGGATAGGTTTGATTCACCCCTCCACTTT. This sequence encodes CASSLGTGRDRFDSPLHF.

This rearrangement joins TRBV7-2 to TRBJ2-3; no definite D call. CDR1 and CDR2 from the germline V gene are SGHTA and FQGNSA. CDR3 length: 14 residues. The ends were cut back, 2 bases at V and 1 base at J, with 7 bases in the middle. CDR3 in amino acids: CASSLSVGTDTQYF. CDR3 in DNA: TGTGCCAGCAGCTTATCGGTAGGCACAGATACGCAGTATTTT. Full variable domain (remainder filled in from reference TRBV7-2 and TRBJ2-3): GAGVSQSPSNKVTEKGKDVELRCDPISGHTALYWYRQSLGQGLEFLIYFQGNSAPDKSGLPSDRFSAERTGGSVSTLTIQRTQQEDSAVYLCASSLSVGTDTQYFGPGTRLTVL.